A single sample gave rise to the 19 T cell receptor beta chains below, sequenced in a study of OX40 agonist ivuxolimab in advanced cancers. The assay was immunoSEQ multiplex PCR, and TCRdb's table has in-frame clones only and misses some. This sample yields about 130,000 clones, of which 85% to 95% are seen a single time; roughly 1% belongs to the top ten. The sample consisted of CD4+ or CD8+ T cells sorted from blood, taken in a trial of the OX40 agonist ivuxolimab. The receptors shown here come from an adult with an advanced solid tumor such as melanoma, head and neck, liver or kidney cancer.

The chain couples TRBV7-2 to TRBJ1-1; D might be TRBD1 (5 bases). In germline, CDR1 is SGHTA, CDR2 FQGNSA. V was shortened by 5 bases and J by 4 bases, with 14 bases between the two germline ends. This CDR3 has 14 residues. CDR3 in DNA: TGTGCCAGCAGCCGGAGGGGAACGGGCACTGAAGCTTTCTTT. Translated: CASSRRGTGTEAFF.

CDR3 protein: CASSEVGGGLTDTQYF. DNA for the CDR3: TGCGCCAGCAGTGAGGTGGGGGGGGGCTTAACAGATACGCAGTATTTT. The genes are TRBV10-1 and TRBJ2-3, with a weak D call TRBD2 (7 bases). Germline assignment: CDR1 WNHNN and CDR2 SYGVQD (reference sequence). V dropped 2 bases and J dropped 3 bases, with 15 bases sitting between them. The CDR3 runs 16 residues.

This sequence joins TRBV2 and TRBJ1-1; 9 bases match TRBD1. Germline V gene lookup returns CDR1 SNHLY and CDR2 FYNNEI. The CDR3 is 16 amino acids. Losses at the gene ends were 5 bases for V and 4 bases for J; bases not matched to a gene: 11. The CDR3 bases are TGTGCCAGCAGTCTGGACAGGGGAAGCGTTAGCACTGAAGCTTTCTTT. Encoded protein: CASSLDRGSVSTEAFF. The whole variable domain, remainder taken from reference TRBV2 and TRBJ1-1, is EPEVTQTPSHQVTQMGQEVILRCVPISNHLYFYWYRQILGQKVEFLVSFYNNEISEKSEIFDDQFSVERPDGSNFTLKIRSTKLEDSAMYFCASSLDRGSVSTEAFFGQGTRLTVV.

This clone has just one count. The chain employs TRBV6-5 and TRBJ1-1; no definite D call. V lost 2 bases and J 3 bases, leaving 10 bases between the germline ends. The CDR3 consists of 14 residues. Germline V gives CDR1 MNHEY, CDR2 SVGAGI. The CDR3, as DNA: TGTGCCAGCAGTTACGGGGTCATGGACACTGAAGCTTTCTTT. This sequence encodes CASSYGVMDTEAFF.

This clone was seen a single time. This chain joins TRBV19 and TRBJ2-1, with 8 bases matching TRBD1. The germline gives CDR1 LNHDA, CDR2 SQIVND (reference sequence). CDR3 length equals 15 residues. Germline trimming cut 5 bases from V and 3 bases from J; bases unmatched to any gene: 6. As DNA, the CDR3 is TGTGCCAGTAGTCCCGGACAGGGTTACTACAATGAGCAGTTCTTC. Protein sequence: CASSPGQGYYNEQFF.

The chain uses TRBV7-9 and TRBJ1-2, with no clear D. Germline CDR1 reads SEHNR; CDR2 reads FQNEAQ (reference sequence). The V end was cut by 6 bases, the J end by 0 bases, with 14 bases between. The CDR3 loop spans 15 amino acids. The CDR3 DNA reads as TGTGCCAGCAGTCAAGGCGGGGAGGCTAACTATGGCTACACCTTC. The encoded protein is CASSQGGEANYGYTF.

This chain's CDR3 is CASTIHRLQRGQPQHF. The CDR3 DNA sequence: TGTGCCAGCACCATTCATCGTCTACAAAGGGGTCAGCCCCAGCATTTT. The chain has TRBV27 and TRBJ1-5, with D possibly matching TRBD1 (5 bases). The CDR3 contains 16 residues. The germline gives CDR1 MNHEY, CDR2 SMNVEV (reference sequence). The V and J ends lost 7 bases and 6 bases respectively, with 22 bases between them.

The V and J genes are TRBV4-3 and TRBJ2-7, with unresolved D. Germline V gene sequence: CDR1 LGHNA, CDR2 YSLEER. V was pared by 0 bases and J by 4 bases, with 7 bases between. This CDR3 contains 13 residues. CDR3 protein: CASSQDRRYEQYF. The DNA for the CDR3 is TGCGCCAGCAGCCAAGATAGGCGGTACGAGCAGTACTTC.

This clone was recorded once. The chain employs TRBV6-1 and TRBJ2-5; D is unclear. Germline CDR1 reads MNHNS; CDR2 reads SASEGT. V lost 4 bases to trimming and J lost 5 bases, with 11 bases between them. The CDR3 has 13 residues. In DNA, the CDR3 is TGTGCCAGCAGTGGGATAGGCGGTGAGACCCAGTACTTC. Residues: CASSGIGGETQYF.

The chain employs TRBV12-5 and TRBJ2-2, with 9 nucleotides matching TRBD2. Germline CDR1 and CDR2: LGHNT and FRNRAP. V lost 0 bases, J lost 1 base, and 6 bases stayed unmatched. The CDR3 totals 18 residues. In DNA form, the CDR3 reads TGTGCTAGTGGTTTGGTACCTAGCGGGGAAAAGAACACCGGGGAGCTGTTTTTT. Amino acid sequence: CASGLVPSGEKNTGELFF.

J is TRBJ1-4 and V is TRBV19, with a possible D match to TRBD1 (6 bases). V was cut by 7 bases and J by 0 bases, with 12 bases left in between. The CDR3 length is 15 residues. Germline V gene lookup returns CDR1 LNHDA and CDR2 SQIVND (reference sequence). Here the CDR3 reads CASKGGSPTNEKLFF. The DNA for the CDR3 is TGTGCCAGTAAGGGGGGCAGTCCAACTAATGAAAAACTGTTTTTT. The whole variable domain, filled in from reference TRBV19 and TRBJ1-4, reads DGGITQSPKYLFRKEGQNVTLSCEQNLNHDAMYWYRQDPGQGLRLIYYSQIVNDFQKGDIAEGYSVSREKKESFPLTVTSAQKNPTAFYLCASKGGSPTNEKLFFGSGTQLSVL.

The chain couples TRBV28 to TRBJ1-5; 11 nucleotides agree with TRBD1. The germline V gene has CDR1 MDHEN and CDR2 SYDVKM. The ends lost 2 bases at V and 6 bases at J; junction bases unmatched: 3. This CDR3 has 15 residues. CDR3 in DNA: TGTGCCAGCAGTTTACGGACAGGGGGCAGTCAGCCCCAGCATTTT. The encoded protein is CASSLRTGGSQPQHF.

This sequence joins TRBV6-5 and TRBJ2-7; the match to TRBD2 covers 8 bases. V lost 6 bases, J lost 2 bases, and 3 bases stayed unmatched. The germline CDR1 and CDR2 sequences are MNHEY and SVGAGI. The CDR3 is made up of 13 amino acids. CDR3 nucleotides: TGTGCCAGCAGGCGGGAGGACACCTACGAGCAGTACTTC. This gives the protein CASRREDTYEQYF.

This chain's CDR3 is CASSSQTPKLFF. The CDR3 nucleotides are TGTGCCAGCAGCTCCCAGACCCCAAAACTGTTTTTT. The chain joins TRBV11-2 to TRBJ1-4; no definite D call. This CDR3 has 12 amino acids. Germline CDR1 SGHAT, CDR2 FQNNGV. Trimming left V 4 bases short and J 10 bases short, with 10 bases between.

Concerning this clone itself: Different DNA sequences within this sample yield the same CDR3. The V call is TRBV28, the J call TRBJ2-5; D ambiguous. V gave up 2 bases and J gave up 4 bases, with 2 bases separating them. This CDR3 is 11 amino acids long. Looked up from germline, CDR1 is MDHEN and CDR2 is SYDVKM. CDR3 nucleotides: TGTGCCAGCAGTTTAGGAGAGACCCAGTACTTC. Translation: CASSLGETQYF.

The chain couples TRBV4-3 to TRBJ2-1; D gene ambiguous. V was shortened by 4 bases and J by 7 bases, with 20 bases between the two germline ends. This CDR3 is built from 16 residues. Germline-derived CDR1 and CDR2 are LGHNA and YSLEER. The CDR3 is CASSRVDGRSTNEQFF. CDR3 coding DNA: TGCGCCAGCAGCCGAGTCGATGGCCGGAGCACAAATGAGCAGTTCTTC.

The CDR3 spells CASSHSGRLGEQFF. CDR3 sequence (DNA): TGTGCCAGCAGTCACAGCGGGAGATTGGGTGAGCAGTTCTTC. The genes are TRBV6-5 and TRBJ2-1; 8 nucleotides line up with TRBD2. V lost 5 bases and J lost 9; bases outside the gene matches: 9. This CDR3 contains 14 residues. Germline CDR1 and CDR2: MNHEY and SVGAGI.

The chain couples TRBV5-1 to TRBJ2-3; D uncertain. The germline V gene has CDR1 SGHRS and CDR2 YFSETQ. With 0 bases removed from V and 2 bases from J, the gap between germline ends came to 7 bases. This CDR3 is 14 amino acids long. The CDR3 loop is CASSLGSATDTQYF. The CDR3 DNA is TGCGCCAGCAGCTTGGGGAGCGCCACAGATACGCAGTATTTT.

CDR3 coding DNA: TGTGCCAGCAGCTTAGGGGGGATGGGCAACTATGGCTACACCTTC. It is translated as CASSLGGMGNYGYTF. The chain joins TRBV7-9 to TRBJ1-2, with TRBD1 as a possible D gene (5 bases). Germline CDR1 is SEHNR and CDR2 is FQNEAQ (reference sequence). V was clipped by 1 base and J by 2 bases, with 11 bases between them. The CDR3 length is 15 residues.